A selection of T cell receptor beta chains follows, all from one sample in a study of post-analysis software for immune sequencing data. TCRdb reanalysed the PCR reads using MiXCR and keeps one entry per CDR3 protein. The sample carries under 900,000 distinct CDR3 sequences, 53% recorded once. The sample was blood. Source of these receptors: a girl aged 10 to 17 with multiple sclerosis. Each CDR3 is given with its conserved first and last residue. The order of the fields is V gene, clone size, J gene, D gene, CDR3 length, CDR3 protein, CDR3 DNA. The D gene is left open where the match is weak. Only part of the rows carry a size: once, few, many, or a class if the clone is expanded.

TRBV12-3/TRBV12-4	NA	TRBJ2-3	TRBD2	13	CASSGTSGSTQYF	TGTGCCAGCAGTGGGACTAGCGGGAGTACGCAGTATTTT
TRBV29-1	few	TRBJ2-2	NA	14	CSVALTRAPGELFF	TGCAGCGTTGCCCTCACCAGGGCCCCCGGGGAGCTGTTTTTT
TRBV18	few	TRBJ2-7	NA	15	CASSQLTGSLDEQYF	TGTGCCAGCTCACAACTTACGGGATCCTTGGACGAGCAGTACTTC
TRBV7-3	NA	TRBJ2-3	NA	15	CASRPGPGYTDTQYF	TGTGCCAGCAGACCCGGCCCCGGGTACACAGATACGCAGTATTTT
TRBV12-3/TRBV12-4	NA	TRBJ2-7	TRBD2	15	CASSALTSVDYEQYF	TGTGCCAGCAGTGCCCTGACTAGCGTGGACTACGAGCAGTACTTC
TRBV20-1	NA	TRBJ2-1	NA	12	CSARNSPDEQFF	TGCAGTGCTAGAAATAGCCCGGATGAGCAGTTCTTC
TRBV20-1	few	TRBJ2-7	TRBD2	15	CSARVAAGRAHEQYF	TGCAGTGCTAGAGTGGCGGCAGGGAGGGCTCACGAGCAGTACTTC
TRBV5-1	NA	TRBJ1-1	NA	15	CASSLDSGKGTEAFF	TGCGCCAGCAGCTTGGACTCGGGAAAGGGAACTGAAGCTTTCTTT
TRBV20-1	NA	TRBJ2-5	NA	13	CSARHQMGETQYF	TGCAGTGCTAGACACCAGATGGGAGAGACCCAGTACTTC
TRBV7-7	NA	TRBJ2-5	TRBD1	14	CASSTDRGSETQYF	TGTGCCAGCAGTACTGACAGGGGATCAGAGACCCAGTACTTC
TRBV10-2	NA	TRBJ2-4	NA	14	CASSERHKLNIQYF	TGCGCCAGCAGTGAACGGCACAAATTGAACATTCAGTACTTC
TRBV29-1	few	TRBJ2-3	NA	10	CSVRLGPQYF	TGCAGCGTTCGCCTAGGCCCGCAGTATTTT
TRBV28	NA	TRBJ2-1	NA	14	CASSPSDRDSEQFF	TGTGCCAGCAGCCCCAGCGATCGAGACAGTGAGCAGTTCTTC
TRBV5-1	NA	TRBJ2-7	TRBD1	14	CAGSSGTVSYEQYF	TGCGCCGGCAGCTCCGGGACAGTCTCCTACGAGCAGTACTTC
TRBV29-1	NA	TRBJ1-1	NA	13	CSATTGQGTEAFF	TGCAGCGCTACGACGGGGCAGGGAACTGAAGCTTTCTTT
TRBV27	NA	TRBJ2-1	TRBD2	15	CASSKLAGAYNEQFF	TGTGCCAGCAGTAAACTAGCGGGAGCCTACAATGAGCAGTTCTTC
TRBV9	NA	TRBJ2-2	NA	15	CASSAGQSNTGELFF	TGTGCCAGCAGCGCCGGACAATCGAACACCGGGGAGCTGTTTTTT
TRBV7-2	few	TRBJ2-5	NA	19	CASSLPFGNTGGREETQYF	TGTGCCAGCAGCTTACCCTTTGGGAACACCGGGGGGCGTGAAGAGACCCAGTACTTC
TRBV29-1	NA	TRBJ1-2	TRBD1	16	CSVPMVGTERNYGYTF	TGCAGCGTTCCAATGGTTGGGACAGAAAGGAACTATGGCTACACCTTC
TRBV5-1	NA	TRBJ2-1	NA	13	CASSFSGANEQFF	TGCGCCAGCAGCTTTTCCGGGGCCAATGAGCAGTTCTTC
TRBV6-5	few	TRBJ2-7	TRBD2	16	CASSYFQRGPINEQYF	TGTGCCAGCAGTTACTTCCAGCGGGGGCCGATTAATGAGCAGTACTTC
TRBV15	few	TRBJ2-7	NA	16	CATSRDKTGRGGEQYF	TGTGCCACCAGCAGAGATAAAACAGGGAGGGGGGGTGAGCAGTACTTC
TRBV12-3/TRBV12-4	once	TRBJ1-1	NA	15	CASTSPTGSNTEAFF	TGTGCCAGCACCTCTCCTACAGGATCGAACACTGAAGCTTTCTTT
TRBV5-1	NA	TRBJ1-1	NA	16	CASSNEGFTGGSEAFF	TGCGCCAGCAGCAACGAAGGATTCACAGGAGGCTCTGAAGCTTTCTTT